This T cell receptor (beta chain) was observed in a study of CXCR3-negative and CXCR3-positive naive CD8 T cells. The study made its TRB cDNA libraries by 5' RACE, adding UMI labels. For each CDR3 protein, TCRdb gives one entry from its re-call of the 5' RACE reads, without DNA. The listing contains 50,000 or so distinct CDR3 sequences. In regard to this clonotype: Its antigen is currently unknown.

This CDR3 spans 13 amino acids. Germline V gene lookup returns CDR1 SQVTM and CDR2 ANQGSEA. Whole-study results and caveats: Naive cells positive for CXCR3 carried more hydrophobic TRB CDR3s than CXCR3-negative ones.

This TCR was sampled from a human donor in good health. Some clones in this sample may be carry-over from other donors' samples. The material sequenced was naive CXCR3+ CD8+ T cells from blood. Subset of the sample: CD45RO-CCR7+CD27+CD95- naive CD8+ T cells expressing CXCR3 (TNR3+). The V and J genes are TRBV29-1 and TRBJ2-1. The CDR3 sequence: CSAEGGYGNEQFF.